The 5 T cell receptor beta chains reported below all come from one sample, sequenced in a study of blood T cell repertoires in COVID-19. Data came from immunoSEQ multiplex PCR; TCRdb stores just in-frame clones and leaves some out. The sample comprises roughly 70,000 clones, 88% of which are singletons, and approximately 6.8% rests with the top ten. Sequencing was performed on peripheral blood. The receptors here all came from a woman in her seventies with acute or convalescent COVID-19.

The chain joins TRBV18 to TRBJ2-3, with 10 bases matching TRBD2. Germline V gene lookup returns CDR1 KGHSH and CDR2 LQKENI. The CDR3 runs 14 residues. Losses at the gene ends were 6 bases for V and 2 bases for J; bases not matched to a gene: 2. CDR3: CASSLAGATDTQYF. CDR3 bases: TGTGCCAGCTCTCTAGCGGGGGCCACAGATACGCAGTATTTT.

V gene TRBV27 combines with J gene TRBJ2-2; 7 nucleotides line up with TRBD1. Germline CDR1 reads MNHEY; CDR2 reads SMNVEV (reference sequence). The CDR3 contains 16 residues. V was pared by 0 bases and J by 4 bases, with 5 bases of the junction left unmatched. The CDR3 region is CASSLSGRGITGELFF. CDR3 DNA sequence: TGTGCCAGCAGTTTATCGGGCAGGGGGATCACCGGGGAGCTGTTTTTT.

This chain joins TRBV10-3 and TRBJ1-5; D is perhaps TRBD1 (5 bases). The CDR3 covers 14 residues. V dropped 4 bases and J dropped 3 bases, with 10 bases sitting between them. CDR1 is ENHRY and CDR2 is SYGVKD in the germline V gene. This chain's CDR3 is CAISGRGNNQPQHF. CDR3 DNA: TGTGCCATCAGTGGGCGGGGCAACAATCAGCCCCAGCATTTT.

This clone was observed a handful of times. The rearrangement links TRBV14 to TRBJ2-1, with TRBD1 as a possible D gene (5 bases). This CDR3 spans 16 amino acids. Germline loops: CDR1 SGHDN, CDR2 FVKESK. V lost 3 bases, J lost 3 bases, and 15 bases lay in between. This CDR3 is CASSHFDSFFYNEQFF. CDR3 in DNA: TGTGCCAGCAGCCATTTCGACAGTTTTTTCTACAATGAGCAGTTCTTC. The complete variable domain, with remaining parts taken from reference TRBV14 and TRBJ2-1, reads EAGVTQFPSHSVIEKGQTVTLRCDPISGHDNLYWYRRVMGKEIKFLLHFVKESKQDESGMPNNRFLAERTGGTYSTLKVQPAELEDSGVYFCASSHFDSFFYNEQFFGPGTRLTVL.

In its sample, this clone was seen a few times. The chain carries TRBV7-2 and TRBJ2-3, with D possibly being TRBD2 (7 bases). CDR3 size: 18 residues. Trimming took 0 bases from V and 6 from J, leaving 22 bases between them. Germline V lookup: CDR1 SGHTA, CDR2 FQGNSA. Here the CDR3 reads CASSLAVGGGGAGDTQYF. The CDR3, as DNA: TGTGCCAGCAGCTTAGCTGTGGGTGGCGGGGGCGCGGGGGATACGCAGTATTTT.